Shown below are 2 T cell receptor beta chains from a single sample sequenced in a study of shared clonotypes between healthy human individuals. Terminally differentiated effector memory CD45RA+ cells were excluded by CCR7 positive selection of CD45RO-negative cells. Repertoires were generated with immunoSEQ multiplex PCR, while TCRdb's copy carries only in-frame clones and drops some. The sample has about 2 million clones, approximately 94% seen once. Material for sequencing was naive CD8+ T cells sorted from blood. These receptors were collected from a man between 18 and 29 years old in good health.

This clone was recorded once. This chain uses TRBV5-6 with TRBJ1-4, with no clear D. The CDR3 runs 16 residues. V lost 6 bases, J lost 3 bases, and 18 bases lay in between. Germline V gives CDR1 SGHDT, CDR2 YYEEEE. In DNA form, the CDR3 reads TGTGCCAGCACCAACCTCTGGGTGACCTCTAATGAAAAACTGTTTTTT. Its translation is CASTNLWVTSNEKLFF.

The chain couples TRBV9 to TRBJ2-1; 10 nucleotides agree with TRBD2. Trimming at V came to 4 bases and at J to 5 bases, leaving 6 bases not matched to a gene. The CDR3 totals 15 residues. Germline loops: CDR1 SGDLS, CDR2 YYNGEE. CDR3 in DNA: TGTGCCAGCAGCTTCAGCGGGGGGGCTCACAATGAGCAGTTCTTC. Its translation: CASSFSGGAHNEQFF.